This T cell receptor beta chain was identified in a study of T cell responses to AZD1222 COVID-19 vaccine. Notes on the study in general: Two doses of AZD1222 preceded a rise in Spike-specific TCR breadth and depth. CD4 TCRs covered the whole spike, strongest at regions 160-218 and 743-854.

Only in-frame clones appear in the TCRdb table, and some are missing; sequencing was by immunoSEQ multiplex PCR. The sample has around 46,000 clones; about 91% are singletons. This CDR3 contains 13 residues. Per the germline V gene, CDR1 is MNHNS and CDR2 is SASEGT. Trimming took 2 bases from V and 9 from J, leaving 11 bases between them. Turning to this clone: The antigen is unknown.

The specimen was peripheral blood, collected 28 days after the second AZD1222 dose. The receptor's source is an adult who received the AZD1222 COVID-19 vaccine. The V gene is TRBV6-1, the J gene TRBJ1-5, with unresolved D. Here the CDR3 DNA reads TGTGCCAGCAGTGAAATTGATAGGGCGCCCCAGCATTTT. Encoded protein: CASSEIDRAPQHF.